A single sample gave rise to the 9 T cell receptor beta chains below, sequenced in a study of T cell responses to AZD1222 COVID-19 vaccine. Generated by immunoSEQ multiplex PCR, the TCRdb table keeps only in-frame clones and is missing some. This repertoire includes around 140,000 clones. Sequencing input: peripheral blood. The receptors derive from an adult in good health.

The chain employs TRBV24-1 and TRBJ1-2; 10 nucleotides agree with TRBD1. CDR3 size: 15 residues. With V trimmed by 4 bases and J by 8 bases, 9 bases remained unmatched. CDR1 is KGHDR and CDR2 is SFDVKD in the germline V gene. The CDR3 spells CATSDPRDRGRGYTF. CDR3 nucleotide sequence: TGTGCCACCAGTGACCCCCGGGACAGGGGTAGAGGCTACACCTTC.

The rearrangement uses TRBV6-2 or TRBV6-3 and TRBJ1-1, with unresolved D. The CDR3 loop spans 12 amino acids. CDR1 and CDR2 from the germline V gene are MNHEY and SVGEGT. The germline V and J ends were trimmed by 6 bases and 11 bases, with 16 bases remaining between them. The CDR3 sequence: CASSDPTSFAFF. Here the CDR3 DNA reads TGTGCCAGCAGCGACCCGACTTCTTTTGCTTTCTTT.

The CDR3 sequence: CAWRGKGVLGEETQYF. Here the CDR3 DNA reads TGTGCCTGGAGGGGGAAGGGGGTCCTCGGGGAGGAGACCCAGTACTTC. V gene TRBV30 combines with J gene TRBJ2-5; maybe TRBD1 (6 bases). Germline V gives CDR1 GTSNPN, CDR2 SVGIG (reference sequence). Trimming took off 3 bases at V and 5 bases at J, with 22 bases between the two ends. The CDR3 runs 16 residues.

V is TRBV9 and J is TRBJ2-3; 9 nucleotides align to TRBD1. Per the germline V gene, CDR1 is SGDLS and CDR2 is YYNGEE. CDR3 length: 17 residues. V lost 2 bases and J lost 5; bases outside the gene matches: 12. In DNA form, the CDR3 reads TGTGCCAGCAGCGTCGCCGGAATACAGGGGGCCGGAGATACGCAGTATTTT. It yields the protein CASSVAGIQGAGDTQYF.

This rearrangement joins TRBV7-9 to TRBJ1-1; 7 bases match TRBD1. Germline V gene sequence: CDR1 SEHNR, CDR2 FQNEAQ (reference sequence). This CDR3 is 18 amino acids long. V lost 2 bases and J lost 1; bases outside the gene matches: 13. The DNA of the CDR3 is TGTGCCAGCAGCTTATGGAGCACACAGGGGTGGGGGAACACTGAAGCTTTCTTT. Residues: CASSLWSTQGWGNTEAFF.

The CDR3 sequence: CASSSNRGYNEQFF. As DNA, the CDR3 is TGTGCCAGCAGCTCAAACCGGGGGTACAATGAGCAGTTCTTC. The V and J genes are TRBV11-2 and TRBJ2-1; the D gene is possibly TRBD2 (6 bases). Deletions cut 4 bases from V and 4 bases from J, with 11 bases between. In germline, CDR1 is SGHAT, CDR2 FQNNGV. The CDR3 consists of 14 residues.

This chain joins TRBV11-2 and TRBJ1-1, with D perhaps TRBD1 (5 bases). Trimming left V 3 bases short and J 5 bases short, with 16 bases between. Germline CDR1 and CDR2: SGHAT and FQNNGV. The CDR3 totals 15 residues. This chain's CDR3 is CASSFQGVSGTEAFF. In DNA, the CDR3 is TGTGCCAGCAGCTTTCAAGGGGTTTCTGGAACTGAAGCTTTCTTT.

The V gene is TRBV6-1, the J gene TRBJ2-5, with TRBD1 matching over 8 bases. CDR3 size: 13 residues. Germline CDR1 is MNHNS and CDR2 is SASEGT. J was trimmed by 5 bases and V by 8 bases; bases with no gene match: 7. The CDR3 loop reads CASGTQGAETQYF. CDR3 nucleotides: TGTGCCAGCGGGACTCAGGGGGCCGAGACCCAGTACTTC.

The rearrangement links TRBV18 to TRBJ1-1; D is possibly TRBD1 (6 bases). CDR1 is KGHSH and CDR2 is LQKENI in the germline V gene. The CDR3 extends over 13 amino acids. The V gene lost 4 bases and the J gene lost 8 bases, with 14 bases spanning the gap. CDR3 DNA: TGTGCCAGCTCACTGATGGGACAAGGAGAAGCTTTCTTT. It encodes CASSLMGQGEAFF.